The 30 T cell receptor beta chains in this list originate from one sample, sequenced in a study of beta chain features in type 1 diabetes. The entirety of the isolated RNA underwent reverse transcription, so expressed TCRB transcripts were sequenced. TCRdb keeps only in-frame clones here, not all; method: immunoSEQ multiplex PCR. The sample records about 320,000 clones, around 15% being singletons. Sequenced input: central memory CD4+ T cells from blood. The origin of the receptors is a man aged 30 to 39 in good health.

V and J are TRBV6-7 and TRBJ2-3; TRBD2 is a possible D gene (7 bases). TRBV6-7 qualifies as an ORF whose function is uncertain. V lost 8 bases and J 10 bases, leaving 22 bases between the germline ends. This CDR3 comprises 14 residues. The CDR3 nucleotides read TGTGCCAGCCTCCACGGGGGGCCCCCGAGGCCGCAGTATTTT. Its translation is CASLHGGPPRPQYF.

This clone has more than one count but fewer than ten. This rearrangement joins TRBV5-1 to TRBJ1-3; no firm D call. CDR1 and CDR2 from the germline V gene are SGHRS and YFSETQ. V was trimmed by 0 bases and J by 4 bases, leaving 11 bases between them. The CDR3 is made up of 15 amino acids. Here the CDR3 DNA reads TGCGCCAGCAGCTTGGGCCCCGACCTCGGAAACACCATATATTTT. This sequence encodes CASSLGPDLGNTIYF.

This rearrangement joins TRBV6-5 to TRBJ1-4, with 10 bases aligning to TRBD1. The CDR3 spans 15 residues. The germline V gene encodes CDR1 MNHEY and CDR2 SVGAGI. V gave up 6 bases and J gave up 3 bases; unmatched junction bases: 4. As DNA, the CDR3 is TGTGCCAGCAGCCGACAGGGGGCGGCTAATGAAAAACTGTTTTTT. It is translated as CASSRQGAANEKLFF.

The V call is TRBV7-9, the J call TRBJ2-5, with 9 bases fitting TRBD1. Losses at the gene ends were 5 bases for V and 2 bases for J; bases not matched to a gene: 12. Germline-derived CDR1 and CDR2 are SEHNR and FQNEAQ (reference sequence). This CDR3 has 17 amino acids. The CDR3: CASSTRPGQGRQETQYF. DNA for the CDR3: TGTGCCAGCAGCACACGGCCGGGACAGGGTAGGCAAGAGACCCAGTACTTC.

The chain combines TRBV5-6 with TRBJ2-1, with 7 bases lining up with TRBD1. Unmatched junction bases numbered 11, after V lost 5 bases and J lost 6 bases. The CDR3 loop spans 15 amino acids. Per germline, CDR1 SGHDT and CDR2 YYEEEE. CDR3 DNA sequence: TGTGCCAGCAGTCATACAGGGGTTGGGACCAATGAGCAGTTCTTC. Protein sequence: CASSHTGVGTNEQFF.

The chain couples TRBV7-2 to TRBJ2-1; D not resolved. V was cut by 5 bases and J by 2 bases, with 13 bases left in between. Germline CDR1 reads SGHTA; CDR2 reads FQGNSA. This CDR3 is 15 amino acids long. The CDR3 DNA reads as TGTGCCAGCAGCACCAGGCTAACCGCCTACAATGAGCAGTTCTTC. Translation gives CASSTRLTAYNEQFF.

This chain links TRBV9 with TRBJ2-7; 9 nucleotides align to TRBD1. The CDR3 is 17 amino acids. Germline loops: CDR1 SGDLS, CDR2 YYNGEE. After removal of 4 bases from V and 2 bases from J, the junction contained 13 bases not matched to a gene. The chain's CDR3 is CASSTHSGTGWTYEQYF. CDR3 bases: TGTGCCAGCAGCACTCACTCCGGGACAGGGTGGACCTACGAGCAGTACTTC.

This clone occurred a few times. J is TRBJ2-2 and V is TRBV6-5; D not resolved. This CDR3 has 13 residues. Trimming stripped 4 bases from V and 7 bases from J, with 10 bases between. Germline V gene data show CDR1 as MNHEY and CDR2 as SVGAGI. CDR3 residues: CASSSVSRGELFF. The CDR3, as DNA: TGTGCCAGCAGTTCGGTCAGTCGCGGGGAGCTGTTTTTT.

This clone has at least ten counts. V and J are TRBV7-2 and TRBJ2-7; D unresolved. The CDR3 is made up of 14 amino acids. The germline CDR1 and CDR2 sequences are SGHTA and FQGNSA. Trimming took off 3 bases at V and 2 bases at J, with 11 bases between the two ends. The CDR3 here is CASSLDPTAYEQYV. In nucleotides, the CDR3 is TGTGCCAGCAGCTTGGATCCCACGGCCTACGAGCAGTACGTC.

The V and J genes are TRBV6-6 and TRBJ2-3, with 7 nucleotides matching TRBD2. With 0 bases clipped from V and 4 bases from J, the junction kept 7 bases outside the gene matches. Germline V CDR1 and CDR2: MNHNY, SVGAGI (reference sequence). The CDR3 covers 16 residues. As DNA, the CDR3 is TGTGCCAGCAGTTACTCGAAACTGGGAGGGCCAGATACGCAGTATTTT. Translated, it gives CASSYSKLGGPDTQYF.

In its sample, this clone was seen a few times. A much larger clone differs by one base, so this may be a read error. The V call is TRBV14, the J call TRBJ1-1; D unclear. The CDR3 contains 12 residues. Germline V lookup: CDR1 SGHDN, CDR2 FVKESK. Trimming stripped 4 bases from V and 0 bases from J, with 3 bases between. The CDR3 DNA reads TGTGCCAGCAGCCTTATGAACACTGAAGCTTTCTTT. Its protein is CASSLMNTEAFF.

This clone appeared a few times. J is TRBJ2-2 and V is TRBV18, with 11 nucleotides matching TRBD2. The CDR3 extends over 17 amino acids. V dropped 2 bases and J dropped 2; count of bases not matched to a gene: 4. Germline V gives CDR1 KGHSH, CDR2 LQKENI. CDR3 nucleotide sequence: TGTGCCAGCTCACCAACGACTAGCGGGAAAAACACCGGGGAGCTGTTTTTT. This gives the protein CASSPTTSGKNTGELFF.

This clone was detected only a few times. CDR3 amino acids: CASTHRPGGPYTQYF. The CDR3 DNA sequence: TGCGCCAGCACCCACCGGCCGGGGGGGCCTTATACGCAGTATTTT. The V call is TRBV4-1, the J call TRBJ2-3; TRBD2 matches 8 bases. CDR1 is MGHRA and CDR2 is YSYEKL in the germline V gene. The CDR3 has 15 residues. V dropped 7 bases and J dropped 7; count of bases not matched to a gene: 13.

V usage is TRBV7-8 and J usage is TRBJ2-4; D unresolved. Between the trimmed V and J ends, which lost 5 bases and 4 bases, there was a span of 12 bases. This CDR3 has 14 residues. Looked up from germline, CDR1 is SGHVS and CDR2 is FQNEAQ. CDR3 in amino acids: CASSQGFTKNIQYF. Written as DNA, the CDR3 is TGTGCCAGCAGCCAAGGGTTCACGAAAAACATTCAGTACTTC.

The chain carries TRBV6-6 and TRBJ2-5; 10 bases map to TRBD1. Germline V CDR1 and CDR2: MNHNY, SVGAGI (reference sequence). Germline trimming cut 8 bases from V and 2 bases from J; bases unmatched to any gene: 2. There are 13 residues in the CDR3. CDR3 protein: CASGQGVQETQYF. The CDR3 DNA reads as TGTGCCAGCGGACAGGGGGTACAAGAGACCCAGTACTTC.

This chain uses TRBV5-4 with TRBJ1-2; D unclear. Germline CDR1 SGHNT, CDR2 YYREEE (reference sequence). The germline V and J ends were trimmed by 4 bases and 7 bases, with 8 bases remaining between them. The CDR3 length is 11 residues. DNA of the CDR3: TGTGCCAGCAGCCGCTCTTTTGGCTACACCTTC. Amino acid sequence: CASSRSFGYTF.

The rearrangement uses TRBV6-1 and TRBJ1-5; D is undetermined. V was shortened by 6 bases and J by 1 base, with 13 bases between the two germline ends. The germline V gene has CDR1 MNHNS and CDR2 SASEGT. The length of the CDR3 is 15 residues. The CDR3 region is CASSSSTVSNQPQHF. CDR3 bases: TGTGCCAGCAGCTCCTCTACAGTGAGCAATCAGCCCCAGCATTTT.

This clone occurred a few times. Additional DNA sequences in this sample encode the identical CDR3. The V gene is TRBV4-3, the J gene TRBJ2-2, with D maybe TRBD2 (5 bases). Trimming pared 0 bases from V and 5 bases from J, leaving 13 bases between. This CDR3 is built from 16 residues. The germline V gene has CDR1 LGHNA and CDR2 YSLEER. The CDR3 loop reads CASSQDRRPGTGELFF. The DNA of the CDR3 is TGCGCCAGCAGCCAAGATCGCAGGCCGGGAACCGGGGAGCTGTTTTTT.

This clone has a handful of counts. The chain is built from TRBV4-3 and TRBJ1-5; no definite D call. The CDR3 loop spans 14 amino acids. Germline V lookup: CDR1 LGHNA, CDR2 YSLEER. The V end lost 3 bases, the J end lost 6 bases, and 12 bases lay between the germline ends. The CDR3 is CASSQVGPGQPQHF. Written as DNA, the CDR3 is TGCGCCAGCAGCCAGGTCGGGCCTGGTCAGCCCCAGCATTTT.

This chain connects TRBV11-3 to TRBJ2-1; TRBD2 matches 10 bases. Trimming took 2 bases from V and 0 from J; bases not matched to a gene: 10. There are 19 residues in the CDR3. CDR1 and CDR2 (germline): SGHNT, YENEEA. The DNA of the CDR3 is TGTGCCAGCAGCTTAACCCTCCTAGCGGGAGCCCTCTCCTACAATGAGCAGTTCTTC. This sequence encodes CASSLTLLAGALSYNEQFF.

CDR3 sequence: CASAPGQGAYEQYF. In DNA, the CDR3 is TGTGCCAGCGCCCCGGGACAGGGTGCATACGAGCAGTACTTC. The rearrangement links TRBV7-9 to TRBJ2-7, with 9 bases that match TRBD1. The CDR3 is 14 amino acids. The germline gives CDR1 SEHNR, CDR2 FQNEAQ (reference sequence). Unmatched junction bases numbered 9, after V lost 8 bases and J lost 4 bases.

This clone has only a few counts. The chain links TRBV5-4 to TRBJ1-3; possibly TRBD1 for D (6 bases). The V gene lost 2 bases and the J gene lost 8 bases, with 11 bases spanning the gap. The CDR3 has 13 amino acids. Germline V gene data show CDR1 as SGHNT and CDR2 as YYREEE (reference sequence). This CDR3 reads CASSLGKGDTIYF. CDR3 nucleotide sequence: TGTGCCAGCAGCTTAGGAAAGGGGGACACCATATATTTT.

This clone was found a few times. V usage is TRBV5-4 and J usage is TRBJ1-1; 9 positions match TRBD1. The ends lost 3 bases at V and 1 base at J; junction bases unmatched: 16. There are 19 residues in the CDR3. CDR1 SGHNT and CDR2 YYREEE come from the germline V gene (reference sequence). CDR3 bases: TGTGCCAGCAGCTCGCCACCGGGACAGGGACATCGCCGGAACACTGAAGCTTTCTTT. Protein: CASSSPPGQGHRRNTEAFF.

At least ten counts were recorded for this clone. The V gene is TRBV2, the J gene TRBJ2-1; D gene uncertain. The CDR3 totals 14 residues. Germline V CDR1 and CDR2: SNHLY, FYNNEI. V lost 0 bases and J lost 5, with 8 bases in between. The CDR3: CASSEAGSHNEQFF. DNA for the CDR3: TGTGCCAGCAGTGAAGCGGGATCCCACAATGAGCAGTTCTTC.

The rearrangement uses TRBV4-2 and TRBJ1-5, with D possibly TRBD1 on 6 matching bases. The CDR3 runs 15 residues. The germline gives CDR1 LGHNA, CDR2 YNFKEQ. Trimming took 3 bases from V and 6 from J, leaving 15 bases between them. The CDR3 sequence is CASSQEQGLTQPQHF. The CDR3 DNA is TGTGCCAGCAGCCAGGAACAGGGTTTGACTCAGCCCCAGCATTTT.

CDR3: CASSVLSGSSFGYTF. The DNA of the CDR3 is TGTGCCAGCAGCGTACTATCGGGAAGTTCGTTTGGCTACACCTTC. J is TRBJ1-2 and V is TRBV9, with D hard to call. Germline assignment: CDR1 SGDLS and CDR2 YYNGEE. Between the trimmed V and J ends, which lost 1 base and 7 bases, there was a span of 17 bases. CDR3 length equals 15 residues.

This clone occurred a few times. The V and J genes are TRBV30 and TRBJ2-5, with D possibly TRBD2 on 5 matching bases. The germline gives CDR1 GTSNPN, CDR2 SVGIG (reference sequence). This CDR3 is built from 14 residues. V lost 0 bases and J 2 bases, leaving 10 bases between the germline ends. CDR3 residues: CAWSVRGNQETQYF. The CDR3 DNA is TGTGCCTGGAGTGTACGAGGGAATCAAGAGACCCAGTACTTC.

V usage is TRBV5-1 and J usage is TRBJ1-1; D is perhaps TRBD1 (5 bases). The CDR3 sequence is 13 residues long. The ends were cut back, 7 bases at V and 1 base at J, with 11 bases in the middle. CDR1 and CDR2 from the germline V gene are SGHRS and YFSETQ. The DNA of the CDR3 is TGCGCCAGCTTCCTAACAGGGAACACTGAAGCTTTCTTT. Protein product: CASFLTGNTEAFF.

At least ten counts were recorded for this clone. The chain links TRBV19 to TRBJ1-5; tentative D call: TRBD1 (6 bases). Trimming took 7 bases from V and 1 from J, leaving 20 bases between them. Germline-derived CDR1 and CDR2 are LNHDA and SQIVND (reference sequence). This CDR3 has 17 residues. The CDR3: CASTTRGGSKSNQPQHF. CDR3 coding DNA: TGTGCCAGTACCACCCGAGGGGGAAGTAAGAGCAATCAGCCCCAGCATTTT.

The chain is built from TRBV11-1 and TRBJ1-1; D unresolved. The CDR3 is 14 amino acids. The germline CDR1 and CDR2 sequences are SGHAT and FQDESV (reference sequence). Trimming cost V 5 bases and J 5 bases, with 15 bases left between them. DNA of the CDR3: TGTGCCAGCAGCCCCCGGGGTGGAGGAACTGAAGCTTTCTTT. It specifies CASSPRGGGTEAFF. Complete variable domain (other parts from reference TRBV11-1 and TRBJ1-1): EAEVAQSPRYKITEKSQAVAFWCDPISGHATLYWYRQILGQGPELLVQFQDESVVDDSQLPKDRFSAERLKGVDSTLKIQPAELGDSAMYLCASSPRGGGTEAFFGQGTRLTVV.